This T cell receptor beta chain was documented in a study of T-cell memory formation after mild COVID-19. Study at large: Each donor largely had its own TCR clusters. Study observations and caveats: The SARS-CoV-2 specificity of second-wave clones reaching peak at day 37 remained unverified. Some responding clones appeared in pre-infection memory, suggesting cross-reactive memory joined.

This clonotype was picked up a small number of times. The antigen is unknown. Trimming removed 1 base from V and 0 bases from J, with 10 bases in between. The CDR3 sequence is 16 residues long. The germline CDR1 and CDR2 sequences are SGHVS and FQNEAQ. One entry per CDR3 protein results from TCRdb running MiXCR on the 5' RACE reads. The data hold about 110,000 distinct CDR3 sequences, with roughly a sixth observed a single time. The sequence was collected from a man aged 18 to 29 who had mild COVID-19 (a few samples of this study predate the infection). Cell type and time point are not known. Material for sequencing was PBMCs or a T cell subset sorted from them (not recorded which). V usage is TRBV7-8 and J usage is TRBJ2-1; tentative D call: TRBD2 (6 bases). CDR3: CASSLVGDSSYNEQFF. The DNA of the CDR3 is TGTGCCAGCAGCTTAGTAGGGGACTCCTCCTACAATGAGCAGTTCTTC.